The TCR beta chain under discussion was sequenced for a study of molecular identifiers for immune sequencing clone quantification. The CDR3 covers 17 residues. Germline lookup yields CDR1 GTSNPN and CDR2 SVGIG (reference sequence). TCRdb re-derived calls from the PCR reads in MiXCR, one entry per CDR3 protein. The sample holds around 480,000 distinct CDR3 sequences, about 25% seen once. Investigators produced naive CD8 libraries from about 20,000 to 1,000,000 sorted cells, drawing on 10%, 30% or 50% RNA. Sequencing used naive CD8+ T cells from blood, with Jurkat cell RNA spiked in. Stated subset: FACS-sorted CD8+CD4-CCR7+CD45RA+ naive T cells. The gene calls are TRBV30 and TRBJ2-1, with 8 bases fitting TRBD2. The clonotype was recovered from a human donor in good health. Some libraries in this study had Jurkat cell RNA spiked in. CDR3 sequence: CAHGGAGTSSSYNEQFF. The CDR3 nucleotides read TGTGCGCACGGGGGGGCCGGAACATCAAGCTCCTACAATGAGCAGTTCTTC.